This T cell receptor beta chain is drawn from a study of T cell repertoires in cytomegalovirus infection. The overall study: Through public TCR beta signatures, both CMV infection and matching HLA type were indicated.

CDR3 length equals 14 residues. V was clipped by 5 bases and J by 6 bases, with 16 bases between them. Via MiXCR, TCRdb re-called the reads, giving one row per CDR3 protein. The sample consists of some 900,000 distinct CDR3 sequences, 30% to 35% of them appearing once. The sample holds many counts of this clonotype. Its antigen is currently unknown. The specimen comprised cultured CD8+ T cells from PBMCs, sampled from culture after CMV antigen stimulation. This TCR came from a human donor in good health (CMV status not recorded). Some clones in this sample may be carry-over from other donors' samples. The rearrangement uses TRBV12-3 or TRBV12-4 and TRBJ1-2, with D unresolved. The CDR3 DNA follows: TGTGCCAGCAGTCTATCTTTAGGGCCGGATGGCTACACCTTC. Amino acid sequence: CASSLSLGPDGYTF.